This passage covers 13 T cell receptor beta chains from one sample sequenced in a study of cytomegalovirus exposure and HLA in healthy donors. The primer mix had 60 Vbeta and 13 Jbeta primers. The table came from immunoSEQ multiplex PCR; TCRdb's copy has only in-frame clones and leaves some out. The listing records 150,000 to 200,000 clones. Sequences were obtained from PBMCs. The source of these receptors is a woman younger than 35 in good health and CMV-seropositive.

In DNA, the CDR3 is TGTGCCAGCAGCCAGCGACAGGGGATCGCCACTGAAGCTTTCTTT. It translates to CASSQRQGIATEAFF. The chain recombines TRBV14 with TRBJ1-1, with 8 bases that match TRBD1. Trimming cost V 3 bases and J 4 bases; bases outside gene matches: 7. This CDR3 region has 15 residues. Germline CDR1 and CDR2: SGHDN and FVKESK. The full variable domain, rest sourced from reference TRBV14 and TRBJ1-1, is EAGVTQFPSHSVIEKGQTVTLRCDPISGHDNLYWYRRVMGKEIKFLLHFVKESKQDESGMPNNRFLAERTGGTYSTLKVQPAELEDSGVYFCASSQRQGIATEAFFGQGTRLTVV.

Here the CDR3 reads CATRGPFEAFF. DNA of the CDR3: TGTGCCACCAGGGGGCCTTTTGAAGCTTTCTTT. The chain links TRBV27 to TRBJ1-1, with 8 nucleotides matching TRBD1. CDR1 is MNHEY and CDR2 is SMNVEV in the germline V gene (reference sequence). Trimming took 10 bases from V and 7 from J; bases not matched to a gene: 5. The CDR3 covers 11 residues.

The rearrangement uses TRBV5-4 and TRBJ2-5; TRBD2 aligns across 8 bases. J lost 5 bases, V lost 3 bases, and 6 bases had no gene match. The germline V gene encodes CDR1 SGHNT and CDR2 YYREEE (reference sequence). The CDR3 consists of 14 residues. CDR3 protein: CASSSPASGETQYF. In DNA, the CDR3 is TGTGCCAGCAGCTCCCCTGCTAGCGGGGAGACCCAGTACTTC. Supplemented by reference TRBV5-4 and TRBJ2-5, the full variable domain reads ETGVTQSPTHLIKTRGQQVTLRCSSQSGHNTVSWYQQALGQGPQFIFQYYREEENGRGNFPPRFSGLQFPNYSSELNVNALELDDSALYLCASSSPASGETQYFGPGTRLLVL.

The chain joins TRBV7-2 to TRBJ1-1, with TRBD1 matching 7 bases. Losses at the gene ends were 4 bases for V and 1 base for J; bases not matched to a gene: 6. From germline, CDR1 is SGHTA and CDR2 FQGNSA. The CDR3 length is 15 residues. CDR3 sequence: CASSSETGRNTEAFF. The CDR3 region has the DNA TGTGCCAGCAGCTCAGAGACAGGGCGGAACACTGAAGCTTTCTTT.

The CDR3: CASSPQGGIASNYGYTF. In DNA, the CDR3 is TGTGCCAGCAGCCCCCAGGGCGGGATAGCTTCTAACTATGGCTACACCTTC. The chain carries TRBV7-9 and TRBJ1-2, with TRBD1 as a possible D gene (5 bases). Trimming removed 5 bases at V and 0 bases at J, with 19 bases between. CDR1 is SEHNR and CDR2 is FQNEAQ in the germline V gene (reference sequence). The CDR3 has 17 residues.

The chain combines TRBV29-1 with TRBJ2-1; 10 nucleotides line up with TRBD2. V gave up 7 bases and J gave up 8 bases; unmatched junction bases: 5. Germline loops: CDR1 SQVTM, CDR2 ANQGSEA. The CDR3 runs to 12 residues. In DNA, the CDR3 is TGCAGCGGAAGCGGGGGGGCTCATGAGCAGTTCTTC. This gives the protein CSGSGGAHEQFF.

V and J are TRBV6-1 and TRBJ2-5, with 11 bases matching TRBD2. Germline CDR1 and CDR2: MNHNS and SASEGT. V shed 1 base, J shed 5 bases, and the junction held 9 bases outside the gene matches. The CDR3 covers 17 residues. CDR3 in DNA: TGTGCCAGCAGTGAAGAACTAGCGGGAGCGGGAAGGGAGACCCAGTACTTC. Its translation is CASSEELAGAGRETQYF.

The genes are TRBV10-3 and TRBJ2-1; 7 positions match TRBD2. Germline values: CDR1 ENHRY, CDR2 SYGVKD. Trimming cost V 7 bases and J 10 bases; bases outside gene matches: 13. This CDR3 has 14 residues. CDR3 residues: CAITSGTEAVEQFF. CDR3 coding DNA: TGTGCCATCACAAGCGGGACCGAAGCTGTCGAGCAGTTCTTC.

The chain couples TRBV18 to TRBJ2-3; no firm D call. The V end was cut by 6 bases, the J end by 5 bases, with 12 bases between. The CDR3 loop spans 13 amino acids. Germline CDR1 reads KGHSH; CDR2 reads LQKENI. CDR3 bases: TGTGCCAGCTCCCAAAGCTCCAAAGATACGCAGTATTTT. It encodes CASSQSSKDTQYF.

V gene TRBV2 combines with J gene TRBJ1-5, with D hard to call. The CDR3 is made up of 14 amino acids. V was cut by 3 bases and J by 7 bases, with 13 bases left in between. Germline loops: CDR1 SNHLY, CDR2 FYNNEI. In DNA, the CDR3 is TGTGCCAGCAGTGATAAGGCACGGAGCCAGCCCCAGCATTTT. This gives the protein CASSDKARSQPQHF.

The chain has TRBV19 and TRBJ2-1; D gene unclear. This CDR3 has 18 residues. Germline V gene lookup returns CDR1 LNHDA and CDR2 SQIVND (reference sequence). Trimming cost V 0 bases and J 4 bases, with 19 bases left between them. In DNA form, the CDR3 reads TGTGCCAGTAGTATAGATCCCCGTTCTGCAGTATCTTACAATGAGCAGTTCTTC. Translating it yields CASSIDPRSAVSYNEQFF.

The CDR3 spells CASSLRGGYGYTF. DNA of the CDR3: TGTGCCAGCAGCTTGAGGGGGGGCTATGGCTACACCTTC. This chain joins TRBV5-6 and TRBJ1-2; D might be TRBD1 (6 bases). Between the trimmed V and J ends, which lost 1 base and 4 bases, there was a span of 8 bases. Germline CDR1 and CDR2: SGHDT and YYEEEE. The CDR3 loop spans 13 amino acids.

V gene TRBV7-9 combines with J gene TRBJ2-7; TRBD2 aligns across 8 bases. CDR1 is SEHNR and CDR2 is FQNEAQ in the germline V gene (reference sequence). CDR3 length: 17 residues. V shed 3 bases, J shed 5 bases, and the junction held 15 bases outside the gene matches. The CDR3 region has the DNA TGTGCCAGCAGCTTCAGCGGACTAGCTTCAAGGGACAACGAGCAGTACTTC. Amino acids: CASSFSGLASRDNEQYF.